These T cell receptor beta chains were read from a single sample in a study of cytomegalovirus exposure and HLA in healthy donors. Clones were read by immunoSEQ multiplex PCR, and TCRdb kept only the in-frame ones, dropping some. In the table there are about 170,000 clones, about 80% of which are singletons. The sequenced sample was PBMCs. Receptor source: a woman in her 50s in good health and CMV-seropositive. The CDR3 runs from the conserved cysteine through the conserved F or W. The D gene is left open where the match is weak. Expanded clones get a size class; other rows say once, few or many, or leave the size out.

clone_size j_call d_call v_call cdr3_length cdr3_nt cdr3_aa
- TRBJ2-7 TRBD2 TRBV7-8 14 TGTGCCAGCAGCTTTAGCGGGGGACCCTACGAGCAGTACTTC CASSFSGGPYEQYF
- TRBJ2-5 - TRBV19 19 TGTGCCAGTAGTATTGGAAAACTTACCCGTTGGAGAACGAAAGAGACCCAGTACTTC CASSIGKLTRWRTKETQYF
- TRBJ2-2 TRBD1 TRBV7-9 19 TGTGCCAGCAGCCCACCCGTACGGGCGGGACAGGGGGCTGCCGGGGAGCTGTTTTTT CASSPPVRAGQGAAGELFF
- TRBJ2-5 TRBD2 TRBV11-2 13 TGTGCCAGCAGGCTAGCGGGGACAGAGACCCAGTACTTC CASRLAGTETQYF
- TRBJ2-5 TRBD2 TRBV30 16 TGTGCCTGGAGTGACGTTAGCGGGAAAGCACGAGAGACCCAGTACTTC CAWSDVSGKARETQYF
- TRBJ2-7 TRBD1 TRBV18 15 TGTGCCAGCTCACAACCGGGACAGGGGCGCTACGAGCAGTACTTC CASSQPGQGRYEQYF
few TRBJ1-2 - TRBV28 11 TGTGCCAGCAGCCGGGTTTCTGGCTACACCTTC CASSRVSGYTF
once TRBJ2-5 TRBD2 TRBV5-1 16 TGCGCCAGCAGCTCGCTAGCGGGAGGGTGGCAAGAGACCCAGTACTTC CASSSLAGGWQETQYF
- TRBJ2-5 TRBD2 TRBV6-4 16 TGTGCCAGCAGTGAACTAGCGGGAGGGCGGCAAGAGACCCAGTACTTC CASSELAGGRQETQYF
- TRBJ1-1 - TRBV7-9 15 TGTGCCAGCAGCTTAGCGTGGGGCACGAACACTGAAGCTTTCTTT CASSLAWGTNTEAFF
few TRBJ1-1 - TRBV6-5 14 TGTGCCAGCAGCAGACAGGCTATGAACACTGAAGCTTTCTTT CASSRQAMNTEAFF
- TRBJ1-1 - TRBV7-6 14 TGTGCCAGCAGCTTAGAGGACTCTACCACTGAAGCTTTCTTT CASSLEDSTTEAFF
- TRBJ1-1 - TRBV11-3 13 TGTGCCAGCGCCACCAGAAGAAACACTGAAGCTTTCTTT CASATRRNTEAFF
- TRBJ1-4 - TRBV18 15 TGTGCCAGCTCATCATCCGGGACAAGGGGCAAAAAACTGTTTTTT CASSSSGTRGKKLFF
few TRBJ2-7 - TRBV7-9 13 TGTTCCAGCACCTTTCCTCTTTCCTACGAGCAGTACTTC CSSTFPLSYEQYF
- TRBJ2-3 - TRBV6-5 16 TGTGCCAGCAGTTACCATAGCAGCTCTAGCACAGATACGCAGTATTTT CASSYHSSSSTDTQYF
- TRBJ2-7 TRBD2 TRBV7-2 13 TGTGCCAGCAGCGAGCGGGGGGGCTACGAGCAGTACTTC CASSERGGYEQYF
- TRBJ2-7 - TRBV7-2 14 TGTGCCAGCAGCTTAGGGCAGGCCCTCGTCGAGCAGTACTTC CASSLGQALVEQYF
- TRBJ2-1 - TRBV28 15 TGTGCCAGCAGTTTCCGGGGGAGCTCCTACAATGAGCAGTTCTTC CASSFRGSSYNEQFF
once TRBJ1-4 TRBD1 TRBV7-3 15 TGTGCCAGCAGCTACACAGGGGCCCCCAATGAAAAACTGTTTTTT CASSYTGAPNEKLFF
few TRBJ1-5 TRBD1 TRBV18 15 TGTGCCAGCTCACCGACAGGGGACACCAATCAGCCCCAGCATTTT CASSPTGDTNQPQHF
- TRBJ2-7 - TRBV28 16 TGTGCCAGCAGTCGTTCAGGGGTGGAAATCTTCTACGAGCAGTACTTC CASSRSGVEIFYEQYF
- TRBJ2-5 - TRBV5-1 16 TGCGCCAGCAGCTTGCAACGTTCCTCTGAGGGAGAGACCCAGTACTTC CASSLQRSSEGETQYF
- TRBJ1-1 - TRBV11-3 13 TGTGCCAGCAGCTTGGCACAGAACACTGAAGCTTTCTTT CASSLAQNTEAFF
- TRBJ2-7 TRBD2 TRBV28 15 TGTGCCAGCAGCCCCCACAGCGGGGGGTCCTACGAGCAGTACTTC CASSPHSGGSYEQYF
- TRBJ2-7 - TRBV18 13 TGTGCCAACTCACCCCCGAGCTCCTACGAGCAGTACTTC CANSPPSSYEQYF
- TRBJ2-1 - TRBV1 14 TGCACCAGCAGCCCAGGGGGGACTAGCAATGAGCAGTTCTTC CTSSPGGTSNEQFF
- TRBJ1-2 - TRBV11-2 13 TGTGCCAGCAGCTCAGTGCGGGCATATGGCTACACCTTC CASSSVRAYGYTF
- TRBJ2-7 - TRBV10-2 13 TGCGCCAGCAGTGCCGACAGTTCCTACGAGCAGTACTTC CASSADSSYEQYF
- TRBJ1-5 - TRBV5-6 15 TGTGCCAGCAGCTTGGTTAAGGAGGGCAATCAGCCCCAGCATTTT CASSLVKEGNQPQHF
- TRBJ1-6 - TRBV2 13 TGTGCCAGCAGTGGGTGGAGTAATTCACCCCTCCACTTT CASSGWSNSPLHF
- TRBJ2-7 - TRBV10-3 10 TGTGCCACGGGTCGGGGCGAGCAGTACTTC CATGRGEQYF
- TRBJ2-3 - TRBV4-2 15 TGTGCCAGCAGCCAAGGGGGCAAGCGTACAGATACGCAGTATTTT CASSQGGKRTDTQYF
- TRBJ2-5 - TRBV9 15 TGTGCCAGCAGCGTCGGCGGGGCCAACCAAGAGACCCAGTACTTC CASSVGGANQETQYF
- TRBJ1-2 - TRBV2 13 TGTGCCAGCAGGATAGCAAGCCTCTATGGCTACACCTTC CASRIASLYGYTF
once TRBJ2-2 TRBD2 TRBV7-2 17 TGTGCCAGCAGTTGGAATAGCGGGAGGACCGGTACCGGGGAGCTGTTTTTT CASSWNSGRTGTGELFF
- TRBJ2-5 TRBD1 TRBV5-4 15 TGTGCCAGCAGCTTTGGACAGGGGACTCAAGAGACCCAGTACTTC CASSFGQGTQETQYF
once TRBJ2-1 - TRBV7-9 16 TGTGCCAGCAGCTCCCTTGGTGGAGGGGTGGGTAATGAGCAGTTCTTC CASSSLGGGVGNEQFF
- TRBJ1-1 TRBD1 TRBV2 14 TGTGCCAGCAGTGGGGGGACAGCTTTCACTGAAGCTTTCTTT CASSGGTAFTEAFF
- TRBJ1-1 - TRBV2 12 TGTGCCAGCCAGGCAGGGGACACTGAAGCTTTCTTT CASQAGDTEAFF